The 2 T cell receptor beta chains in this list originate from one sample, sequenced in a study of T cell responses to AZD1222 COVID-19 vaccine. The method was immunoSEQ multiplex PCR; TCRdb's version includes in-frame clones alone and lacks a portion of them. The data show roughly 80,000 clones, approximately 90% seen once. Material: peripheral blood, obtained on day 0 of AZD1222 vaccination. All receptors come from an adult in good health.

The CDR3 sequence is CASSMDSGILEQYF. CDR3 nucleotides: TGTGCCAGTAGTATGGATAGCGGGATTCTCGAGCAGTACTTC. The chain couples TRBV19 to TRBJ2-7; 8 bases align to TRBD2. The junction had 7 bases not matched to a gene; V was cut back by 3 bases and J by 6 bases. Germline V gives CDR1 LNHDA, CDR2 SQIVND (reference sequence). This CDR3 comprises 14 residues.

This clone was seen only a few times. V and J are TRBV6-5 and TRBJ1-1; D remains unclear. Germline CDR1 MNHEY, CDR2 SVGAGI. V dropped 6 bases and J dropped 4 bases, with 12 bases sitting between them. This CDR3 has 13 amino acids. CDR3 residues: CASSHNEGTEAFF. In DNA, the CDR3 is TGTGCCAGCAGCCACAACGAGGGCACTGAAGCTTTCTTT.